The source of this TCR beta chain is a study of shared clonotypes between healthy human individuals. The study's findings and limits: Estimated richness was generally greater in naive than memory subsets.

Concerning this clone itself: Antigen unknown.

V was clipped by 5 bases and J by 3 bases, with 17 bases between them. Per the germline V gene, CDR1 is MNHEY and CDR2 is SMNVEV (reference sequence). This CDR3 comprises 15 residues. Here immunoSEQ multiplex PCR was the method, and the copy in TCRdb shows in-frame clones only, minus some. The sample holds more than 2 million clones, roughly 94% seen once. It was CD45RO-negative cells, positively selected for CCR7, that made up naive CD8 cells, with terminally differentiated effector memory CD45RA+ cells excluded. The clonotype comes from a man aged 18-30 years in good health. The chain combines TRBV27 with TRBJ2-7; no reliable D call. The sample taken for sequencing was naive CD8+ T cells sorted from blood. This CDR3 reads CASSPGSTNYYEQYF. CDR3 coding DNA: TGTGCCAGCAGTCCCGGGTCTACCAACTACTACGAGCAGTACTTC.